The clone carrying this TCR beta chain was seen once. This sample is drawn from a study of OX40 agonist ivuxolimab in advanced cancers. Study-level background: Checkpoint inhibitors had been given previously to roughly 36% of patients. The study reported partial responses in three patients: one hepatocellular carcinoma, two cutaneous melanoma.

Per germline, CDR1 SGHRS and CDR2 YFSETQ. Trimming took 4 bases from V and 0 from J, leaving 17 bases between them. The CDR3 spans 16 residues. Only in-frame clones appear in the TCRdb table, and some are missing; sequencing was by immunoSEQ multiplex PCR. The sample comprises about 79,000 clones, around 90% of which are singletons, and 3.5% to 5% rests with the top ten. This TCR derives from an adult with an advanced solid tumor such as melanoma, head and neck, liver or kidney cancer. The chain couples TRBV5-1 to TRBJ2-7; tentative D call: TRBD2 (6 bases). The sample here was CD4+ or CD8+ T cells sorted from blood, taken in a trial of the OX40 agonist ivuxolimab. In nucleotides, the CDR3 is TGCGCCAGCAGCCCGAAGGGCGGGGCCGGCTCCTACGAGCAGTACTTC. It encodes CASSPKGGAGSYEQYF.